This paragraph covers one T cell receptor beta chain sequence. Using immunoSEQ multiplex PCR, the repertoire was profiled, and TCRdb retains in-frame clones only, with some absent. The data show 90,000 to 120,000 clones, with approximately 84% seen just once and less than 2.5% held by the top ten. These data come from a study of blood T cell repertoires in COVID-19. Deletions cut 7 bases from V and 4 bases from J, with 14 bases between. The CDR3 runs to 13 residues. Germline CDR1 SNHLY, CDR2 FYNNEI. Sequencing was carried out using peripheral blood. This rearrangement joins TRBV2 to TRBJ2-7; the D gene is possibly TRBD1 (5 bases). This TCR derives from a human donor in a cohort sampled during active COVID-19. CDR3 region: CASIYFRGYEQYF. The CDR3 region has the DNA TGTGCCAGCATCTACTTTAGGGGATACGAGCAGTACTTC.